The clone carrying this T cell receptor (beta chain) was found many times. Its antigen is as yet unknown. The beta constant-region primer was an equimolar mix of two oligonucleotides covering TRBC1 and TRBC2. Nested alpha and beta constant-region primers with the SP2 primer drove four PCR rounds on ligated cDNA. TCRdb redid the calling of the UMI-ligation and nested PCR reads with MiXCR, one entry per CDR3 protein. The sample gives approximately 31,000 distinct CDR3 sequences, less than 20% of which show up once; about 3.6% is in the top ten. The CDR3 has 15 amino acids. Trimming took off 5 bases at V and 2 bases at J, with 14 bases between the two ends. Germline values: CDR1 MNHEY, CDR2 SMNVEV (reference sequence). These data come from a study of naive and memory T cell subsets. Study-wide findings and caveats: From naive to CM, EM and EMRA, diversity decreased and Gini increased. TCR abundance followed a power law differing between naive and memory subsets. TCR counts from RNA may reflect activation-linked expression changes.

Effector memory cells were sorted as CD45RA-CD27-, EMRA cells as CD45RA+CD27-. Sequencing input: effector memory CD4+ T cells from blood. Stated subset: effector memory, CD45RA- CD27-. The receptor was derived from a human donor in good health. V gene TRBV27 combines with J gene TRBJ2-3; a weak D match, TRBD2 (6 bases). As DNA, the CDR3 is TGTGCCAGCAGTCCCGGCGCGGGATTCACAGATACGCAGTATTTT. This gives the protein CASSPGAGFTDTQYF.